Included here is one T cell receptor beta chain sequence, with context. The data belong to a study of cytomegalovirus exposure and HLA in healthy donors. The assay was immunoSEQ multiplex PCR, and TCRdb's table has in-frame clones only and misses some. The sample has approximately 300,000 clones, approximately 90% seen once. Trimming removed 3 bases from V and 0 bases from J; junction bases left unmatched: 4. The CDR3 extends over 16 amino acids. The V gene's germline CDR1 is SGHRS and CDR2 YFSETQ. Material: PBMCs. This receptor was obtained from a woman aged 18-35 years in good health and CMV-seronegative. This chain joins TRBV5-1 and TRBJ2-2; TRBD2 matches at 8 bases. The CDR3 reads CASSSGGSANTGELFF. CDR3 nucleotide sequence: TGCGCCAGCAGCTCGGGGGGGAGCGCGAACACCGGGGAGCTGTTTTTT.